Here is one T cell receptor beta chain with its context. Germline V gene lookup returns CDR1 KGHSH and CDR2 LQKENI. CDR3 length: 16 amino acids. Deletions cut 2 bases from V and 10 bases from J, with 18 bases between. This record belongs to a study of blood T cell repertoires in COVID-19. Generated by immunoSEQ multiplex PCR, the TCRdb table keeps only in-frame clones and is missing some. Among roughly 300,000 clones listed, just over 90% were seen once. The sequence was obtained from a woman in her thirties with COVID-19, enrolled during active disease. V is TRBV18 and J is TRBJ1-6; D gene unclear. The specimen sequenced was peripheral blood. The chain's CDR3 is CASSPFAQNTPSPLHF. CDR3 sequence (DNA): TGTGCCAGCTCACCATTCGCACAGAACACACCATCACCCCTCCACTTT.